These T cell receptor beta chains were read from a single sample in a study of T cell repertoires in cytomegalovirus infection. TCRdb re-called the reads through MiXCR, storing one row per CDR3 protein. Of 150,000 to 200,000 distinct CDR3 sequences in the sample, over 25% are singletons; the top ten hold roughly 31%. Input material: PBMCs. All receptors come from a human donor in good health (CMV status not recorded). Some clones in this sample may be carry-over from other donors' samples. Both conserved end residues are part of each CDR3. Fields, in order: V gene, CDR3 protein.

V: TRBV6-2/TRBV6-3
CDR3: CASRDLHEQYF

V: TRBV7-2
CDR3: CASSLGARYEQYF

V: TRBV7-2
CDR3: CASSLEGGFTEAFF

V: TRBV12-3/TRBV12-4
CDR3: CASSSTGVTNEKLFF

V: TRBV5-1
CDR3: CASSFSPGETQYF

V: TRBV2
CDR3: CASRTGTSEAFF

V: TRBV10-3
CDR3: CAISEGGLAKNIQYF

V: TRBV11-2
CDR3: CASSLVGGPLQETQYF

V: TRBV20-1
CDR3: CSAATGWADTQYF

V: TRBV7-3
CDR3: CASSRTGTLKETQYF

V: TRBV12-3/TRBV12-4
CDR3: CASSLQRGVYSPLHF

V: TRBV3-1
CDR3: CASSQDRTGTEAFF

V: TRBV2
CDR3: CASSLQGNKQYF

V: TRBV6-5
CDR3: CASSYTRPGELFF

V: TRBV7-3
CDR3: CASSLNRGGTGELFF

V: TRBV7-8
CDR3: CASSLVQTEAFF

V: TRBV7-8
CDR3: CASSPSRSYNSPLHF

V: TRBV5-6
CDR3: CASSSASGGVLEQFF

V: TRBV7-2
CDR3: CASTPSGTDYGYTF

V: TRBV12-5
CDR3: CASGFWGQGGYTF

V: TRBV7-3
CDR3: CASSRTGTEYNEQFF

V: TRBV14
CDR3: CASSLGTGGGFYSNQPEHF

V: TRBV10-2
CDR3: CASKTGTPNEKLFF

V: TRBV29-1
CDR3: CSVEGFRARNTEAFF